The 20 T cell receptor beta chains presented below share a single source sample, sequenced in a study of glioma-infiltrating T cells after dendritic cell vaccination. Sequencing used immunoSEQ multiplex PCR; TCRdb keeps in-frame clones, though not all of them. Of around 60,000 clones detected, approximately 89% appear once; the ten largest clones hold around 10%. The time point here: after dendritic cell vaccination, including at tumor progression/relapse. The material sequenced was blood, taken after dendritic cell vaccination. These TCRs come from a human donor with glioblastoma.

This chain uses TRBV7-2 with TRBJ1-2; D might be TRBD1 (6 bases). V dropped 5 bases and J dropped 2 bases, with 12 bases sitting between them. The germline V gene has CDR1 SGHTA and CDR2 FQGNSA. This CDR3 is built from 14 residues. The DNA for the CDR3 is TGTGCCAGCAGCCCAGAACAGGGAAACTATGGCTACACCTTC. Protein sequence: CASSPEQGNYGYTF.

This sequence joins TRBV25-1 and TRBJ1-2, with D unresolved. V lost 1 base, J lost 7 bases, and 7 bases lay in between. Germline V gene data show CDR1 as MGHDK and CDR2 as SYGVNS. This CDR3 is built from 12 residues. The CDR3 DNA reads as TGTGCCAGCAGTGAATTATTGTCTGGCTACACCTTC. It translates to CASSELLSGYTF.

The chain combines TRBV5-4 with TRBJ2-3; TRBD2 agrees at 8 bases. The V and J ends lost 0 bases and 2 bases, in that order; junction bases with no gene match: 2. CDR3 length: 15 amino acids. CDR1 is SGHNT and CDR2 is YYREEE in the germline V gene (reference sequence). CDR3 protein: CASSLGAGVTDTQYF. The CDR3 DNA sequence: TGTGCCAGCAGCTTGGGAGCGGGAGTCACAGATACGCAGTATTTT.

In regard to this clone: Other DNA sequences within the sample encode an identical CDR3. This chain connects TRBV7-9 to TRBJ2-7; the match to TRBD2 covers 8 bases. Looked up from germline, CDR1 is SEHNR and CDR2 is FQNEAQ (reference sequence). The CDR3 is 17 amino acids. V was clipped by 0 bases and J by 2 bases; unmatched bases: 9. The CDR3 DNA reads TGTGCCAGCAGCTTAGCTTTCGCACGGGGGGGCACCTACGAGCAGTACTTC. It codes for CASSLAFARGGTYEQYF.

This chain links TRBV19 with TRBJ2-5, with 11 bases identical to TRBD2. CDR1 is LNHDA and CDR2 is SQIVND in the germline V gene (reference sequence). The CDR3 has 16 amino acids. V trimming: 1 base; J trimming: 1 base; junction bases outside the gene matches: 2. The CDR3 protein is CASSIGTSGFQETQYF. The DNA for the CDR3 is TGTGCCAGTAGTATAGGGACTAGCGGGTTCCAAGAGACCCAGTACTTC.

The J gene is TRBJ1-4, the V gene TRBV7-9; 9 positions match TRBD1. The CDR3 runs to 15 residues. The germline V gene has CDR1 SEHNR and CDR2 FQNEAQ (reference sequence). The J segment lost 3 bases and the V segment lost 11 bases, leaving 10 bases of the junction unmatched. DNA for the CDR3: TGTGCCGGAACCCGGGACAGGGAGTCTAATGAAAAACTGTTTTTT. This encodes CAGTRDRESNEKLFF.

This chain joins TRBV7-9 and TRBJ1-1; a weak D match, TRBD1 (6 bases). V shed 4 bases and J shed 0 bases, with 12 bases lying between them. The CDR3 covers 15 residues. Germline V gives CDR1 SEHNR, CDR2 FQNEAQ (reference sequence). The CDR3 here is CASSSPWTVNTEAFF. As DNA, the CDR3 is TGTGCCAGCAGCTCCCCATGGACAGTGAACACTGAAGCTTTCTTT. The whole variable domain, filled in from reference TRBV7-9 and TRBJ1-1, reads DTGVSQNPRHKITKRGQNVTFRCDPISEHNRLYWYRQTLGQGPEFLTYFQNEAQLEKSRLLSDRFSAERPKGSFSTLEIQRTEQGDSAMYLCASSSPWTVNTEAFFGQGTRLTVV.

CDR3 protein: CASSWGTGLLSNTEAFF. DNA for the CDR3: TGTGCCAGCAGCTGGGGGACAGGACTCCTTTCGAACACTGAAGCTTTCTTT. This chain joins TRBV5-6 and TRBJ1-1, with 8 bases matching TRBD1. J was trimmed by 1 base and V by 3 bases; bases with no gene match: 11. CDR1 SGHDT and CDR2 YYEEEE come from the germline V gene. The CDR3 extends over 17 amino acids.

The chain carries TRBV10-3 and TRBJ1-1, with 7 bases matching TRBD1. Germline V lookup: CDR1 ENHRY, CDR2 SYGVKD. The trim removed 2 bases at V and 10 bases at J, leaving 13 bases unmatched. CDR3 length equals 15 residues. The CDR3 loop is CAISEGGVQGVVAFF. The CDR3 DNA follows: TGTGCCATCAGTGAGGGTGGTGTCCAGGGGGTTGTAGCTTTCTTT.

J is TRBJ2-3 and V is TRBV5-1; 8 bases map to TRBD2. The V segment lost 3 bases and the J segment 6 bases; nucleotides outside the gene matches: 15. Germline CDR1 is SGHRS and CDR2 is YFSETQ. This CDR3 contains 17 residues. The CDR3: CASSWDLSGGSLDTQYF. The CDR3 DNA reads TGCGCCAGCAGCTGGGATCTCAGCGGGGGTTCCTTGGATACGCAGTATTTT.

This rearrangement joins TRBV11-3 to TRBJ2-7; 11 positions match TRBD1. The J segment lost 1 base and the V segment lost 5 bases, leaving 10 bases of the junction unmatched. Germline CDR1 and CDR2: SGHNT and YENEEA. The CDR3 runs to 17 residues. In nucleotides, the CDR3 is TGTGCCAGCAGCCCGAGGGACAGGGGGTTAGGGTCCTACGAGCAGTACTTC. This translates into CASSPRDRGLGSYEQYF.

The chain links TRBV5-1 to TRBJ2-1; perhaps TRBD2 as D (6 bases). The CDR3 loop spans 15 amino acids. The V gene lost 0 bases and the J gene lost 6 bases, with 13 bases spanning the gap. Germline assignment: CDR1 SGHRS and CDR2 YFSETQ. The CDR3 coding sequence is TGCGCCAGCAGCTTGGCCCCGGGGGTCGGCAATGAGCAGTTCTTC. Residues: CASSLAPGVGNEQFF.

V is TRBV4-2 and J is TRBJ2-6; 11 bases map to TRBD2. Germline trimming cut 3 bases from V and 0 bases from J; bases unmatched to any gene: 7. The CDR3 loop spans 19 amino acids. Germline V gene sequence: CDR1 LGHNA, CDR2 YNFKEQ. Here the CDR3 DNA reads TGTGCCAGCAGCCAGGGAACTAGCGGGAGCCCCTCTGGGGCCAACGTCCTGACTTTC. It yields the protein CASSQGTSGSPSGANVLTF.

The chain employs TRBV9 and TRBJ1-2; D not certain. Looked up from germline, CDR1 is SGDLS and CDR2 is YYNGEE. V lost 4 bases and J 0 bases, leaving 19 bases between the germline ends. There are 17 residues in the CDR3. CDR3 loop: CASSLQMEGDPNYGYTF. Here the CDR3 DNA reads TGTGCCAGCAGCCTCCAAATGGAGGGAGATCCTAACTATGGCTACACCTTC.

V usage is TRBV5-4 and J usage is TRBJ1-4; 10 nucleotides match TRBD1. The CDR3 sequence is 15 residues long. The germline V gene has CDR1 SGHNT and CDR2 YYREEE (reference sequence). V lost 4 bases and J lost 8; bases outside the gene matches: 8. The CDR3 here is CASSASDRGNEKLFF. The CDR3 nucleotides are TGTGCCAGCAGCGCTTCGGACAGGGGGAACGAAAAACTGTTTTTT.

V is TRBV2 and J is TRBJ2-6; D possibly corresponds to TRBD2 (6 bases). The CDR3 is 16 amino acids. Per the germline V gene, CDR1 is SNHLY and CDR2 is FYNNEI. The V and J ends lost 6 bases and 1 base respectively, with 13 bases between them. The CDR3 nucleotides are TGTGCCAGCAGCCCTTCGGCGGGATCTGGGGCCAACGTCCTGACTTTC. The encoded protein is CASSPSAGSGANVLTF.

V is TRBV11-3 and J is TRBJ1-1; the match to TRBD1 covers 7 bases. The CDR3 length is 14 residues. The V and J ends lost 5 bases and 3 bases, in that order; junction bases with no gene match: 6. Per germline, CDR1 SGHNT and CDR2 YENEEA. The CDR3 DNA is TGTGCCAGCAGCGTAACAGGGGAGGACACTGAAGCTTTCTTT. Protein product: CASSVTGEDTEAFF. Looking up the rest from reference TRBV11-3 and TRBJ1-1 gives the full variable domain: EAGVVQSPRYKIIEKKQPVAFWCNPISGHNTLYWYLQNLGQGPELLIRYENEEAVDDSQLPKDRFSAERLKGVDSTLKIQPAELGDSAVYLCASSVTGEDTEAFFGQGTRLTVV.

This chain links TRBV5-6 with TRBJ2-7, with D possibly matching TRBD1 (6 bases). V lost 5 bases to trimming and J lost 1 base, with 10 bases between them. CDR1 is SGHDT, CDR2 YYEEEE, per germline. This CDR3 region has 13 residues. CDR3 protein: CASRNTGSYEQYF. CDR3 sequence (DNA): TGTGCCAGCAGAAATACAGGGTCCTACGAGCAGTACTTC.

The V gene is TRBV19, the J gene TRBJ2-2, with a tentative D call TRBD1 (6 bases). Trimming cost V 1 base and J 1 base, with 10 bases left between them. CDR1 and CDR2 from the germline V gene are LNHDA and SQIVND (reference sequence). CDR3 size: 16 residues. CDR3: CASSIGRGWNTGELFF. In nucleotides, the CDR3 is TGTGCCAGTAGTATAGGTAGGGGGTGGAACACCGGGGAGCTGTTTTTT.

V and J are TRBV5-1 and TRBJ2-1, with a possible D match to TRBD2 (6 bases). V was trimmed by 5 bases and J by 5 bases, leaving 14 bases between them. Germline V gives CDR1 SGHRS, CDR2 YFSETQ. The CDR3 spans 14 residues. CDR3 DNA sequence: TGCGCCAGCAGGGAGGGACCTCGTAACAATGAGCAGTTCTTC. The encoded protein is CASREGPRNNEQFF. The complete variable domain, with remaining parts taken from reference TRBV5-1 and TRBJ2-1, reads KAGVTQTPRYLIKTRGQQVTLSCSPISGHRSVSWYQQTPGQGLQFLFEYFSETQRNKGNFPGRFSGRQFSNSRSEMNVSTLELGDSALYLCASREGPRNNEQFFGPGTRLTVL.